The sequence of this T cell receptor beta chain was determined in a study of sequential checkpoint blockade in melanoma. Whole-study context: Each arm's sequence ended with maintenance nivolumab.

The treatment here: randomized to nivolumab then ipilimumab (arm A) or the reverse (arm B). Sorted cells were live CD3+CD8+, lacking CD19 and CD56, from PBMCs. Assay used: immunoSEQ multiplex PCR; TCRdb lists only in-frame clones, some missing. Of fewer than 15,000 clones listed, around 73% are singletons. Sequencing used CD8+ T cells sorted from blood (inferred from file names), obtained from a patient given nivolumab and ipilimumab in sequence. This TCR came from a human donor with melanoma.

Here the CDR3 DNA reads TGCGCCAGCAGCCAAGATACGAGGGTACCTTTCTTT. Translation gives CASSQDTRVPFF. The chain carries TRBV4-1 and TRBJ1-1; D not certain. V was trimmed by 0 bases and J by 12 bases, leaving 11 bases between them. The CDR3 has 12 residues. Looked up from germline, CDR1 is MGHRA and CDR2 is YSYEKL.